This TCR beta chain was recorded in a study of blood T cell repertoires in COVID-19. Only in-frame clones appear in the TCRdb table, and some are missing; sequencing was by immunoSEQ multiplex PCR. Among 97,000 or so clones listed, approximately 86% were seen once. There are 15 residues in the CDR3. CDR1 and CDR2 (germline): KGHDR, SFDVKD. The V segment lost 3 bases and the J segment 5 bases; nucleotides outside the gene matches: 8. The source of this sequence is a man aged 45-65 years with active or convalescent COVID-19. What was sequenced was peripheral blood. The gene calls are TRBV24-1 and TRBJ1-2; TRBD1 matches 7 bases. As DNA, the CDR3 is TGTGCCACCAGTGATCGGGACAGCCTAGGGTATGGCTACACCTTC. Translated, it gives CATSDRDSLGYGYTF.